The 32 T cell receptor beta chains below all came from one sample that was sequenced in a study of T cells in women clearing cervical HPV infection. This table comes from immunoSEQ multiplex PCR, and its TCRdb copy is limited to in-frame clones, with some not included. This sample contains tens of thousands of clones. The sequencing sample was made of blood buffy coat. These receptor sequences come from a woman aged 18 to 75 with a cervical HPV16 infection that either progressed to CIN3+ or cleared (not recorded which).

Concerning this clone itself: The read comes to an end 3 residues before the CDR3 does, leaving the germline J gene to fill in the end. The chain uses TRBV7-3 and TRBJ2-1; 13 nucleotides match TRBD2. V shed 1 base and J 6 bases; nucleotides not matched to a gene: 6. This CDR3 is built from 17 residues. Germline-derived CDR1 and CDR2 are SGHTA and FQGTGA. The chain's CDR3 is CASSLNGGTSGVNEQFF. Partial CDR3 DNA: TGTGCCAGCAGCTTAAATGGGGGGACTAGCGGGGTCAATGAG.

Comments on this clone: Read coverage stops 3 residues before the CDR3 terminus; the germline J gene supplies the remainder. The chain joins TRBV20-1 to TRBJ2-7; 7 bases fit TRBD2. Per germline, CDR1 DFQATT and CDR2 SNEGSKA (reference sequence). The CDR3 is made up of 15 amino acids. J gave up 2 bases and V 6 bases, and 13 bases lay outside the gene matches. CDR3 loop: CSAPSMAGATYEQYF. The part of the CDR3 DNA that was read is TGCAGTGCCCCATCTATGGCGGGAGCCACCTACGAG.

Concerning this clone itself: The DNA ends 3 residues before the CDR3 does, and the rest of the CDR3 is filled in from the germline J gene. This chain uses TRBV6-4 with TRBJ1-6; 10 nucleotides match TRBD1. V gave up 2 bases and J gave up 4 bases; unmatched junction bases: 8. CDR3 length equals 18 residues. CDR1 is MRHNA and CDR2 is SNTAGT in the germline V gene. CDR3 amino acids: CASSDRDRGRGYNSPLHF. The CDR3 DNA, read in part, is TGTGCCAGCAGTGACCGCGACAGGGGGCGCGGGTATAATTCACCC.

As to this clone: An end of the junction does not agree with germline; a read error may underlie this. Sequencing ends 3 residues short of the CDR3 end; the germline J gene provides the rest. This chain joins TRBV4-2 and TRBJ1-1; D is possibly TRBD1 (6 bases). Germline CDR1 and CDR2: LGHNA and YNFKEQ. The CDR3 contains 14 residues. The DNA read from the CDR3 is TGCGCCAGCAGCCAAGATACAGGGCGCACTGAA. This codes for CASSQDTGRTE. The entire CDR3 reads CASSQDTGRTEAFF.

In regard to this clone: The read halts 3 residues ahead of the CDR3 end, with the missing end drawn from the germline J gene. The J gene is TRBJ2-5, the V gene TRBV18, with TRBD1 identical over 7 bases. The CDR3 is made up of 13 amino acids. The ends lost 3 bases at V and 4 bases at J; junction bases unmatched: 2. Germline CDR1 KGHSH, CDR2 LQKENI. The CDR3 sequence: CASSPYRGETQYF. Incomplete CDR3 DNA: TGTGCCAGCTCACCCTACAGGGGAGAGACC.

Concerning this clone: The read falls 3 residues short of the CDR3 end, and the missing part is taken from the germline J gene. The rearrangement links TRBV19 to TRBJ2-1; 15 bases fit TRBD2. The CDR3 covers 15 residues. The J segment lost 9 bases and the V segment lost 1 base, leaving 1 base of the junction unmatched. The germline gives CDR1 LNHDA, CDR2 SQIVND (reference sequence). The CDR3 DNA, read in part, is TGTGCCAGTAGTATAGGGGGACTAGCGGGGGGTGAG. It translates to CASSIGGLAGGE. The whole CDR3 reads CASSIGGLAGGEQFF. Full variable domain (outside the CDR3, taken from reference TRBV19 and TRBJ2-1): DGGITQSPKYLFRKEGQNVTLSCEQNLNHDAMYWYRQDPGQGLRLIYYSQIVNDFQKGDIAEGYSVSREKKESFPLTVTSAQKNPTAFYLCASSIGGLAGGEQFFGPGTRLTVL.

About this clone itself: The CDR3 end is not reached by the read, which stops 3 residues before it; the germline J gene fills it in. The chain is built from TRBV7-6 and TRBJ1-2; D is undetermined. In germline, CDR1 is SGHVS, CDR2 FNYEAQ. Deletions cut 5 bases from V and 5 bases from J, with 12 bases between. CDR3 size: 13 residues. This chain's CDR3 is CASSGSGGYGYTF. The sequenced part of the CDR3 DNA is TGTGCCAGCAGCGGCAGTGGAGGGTATGGC.

A remark on this clone: The read halts 3 residues ahead of the CDR3 end, with the missing end drawn from the germline J gene. J is TRBJ1-1 and V is TRBV30; TRBD1 might be the D (6 bases). There are 12 residues in the CDR3. The germline V and J ends were trimmed by 3 bases and 6 bases, with 11 bases remaining between them. Germline lookup yields CDR1 GTSNPN and CDR2 SVGIG (reference sequence). The CDR3 region is CAWRQGRAEAFF. Partial CDR3 DNA: TGTGCCTGGAGACAGGGCAGGGCTGAA.

Regarding this clone: The read halts 3 residues ahead of the CDR3 end, with the missing end drawn from the germline J gene. This sequence joins TRBV5-6 and TRBJ1-1, with a tentative D call TRBD1 (5 bases). CDR3 length: 13 residues. CDR1 SGHDT and CDR2 YYEEEE come from the germline V gene. The CDR3 bases that were read are TGTGCCAGCAGCTTGGTGGAGGGGATGATA. Its protein product is CASSLVEGMI. The entire CDR3 reads CASSLVEGMIAFF.

As regards this clone: The read terminates 3 residues ahead of where the CDR3 ends, so the germline J gene completes it. V is TRBV7-3 and J is TRBJ2-1; 9 positions match TRBD2. The V gene end was trimmed by 1 base and the J gene end by 0 bases; junction bases not matched to a gene: 16. Germline V CDR1 and CDR2: SGHTA, FQGTGA. The CDR3 is 21 amino acids. The DNA read from the CDR3 is TGTGCCAGCAGCTTAATCGGGGGGTTAGCGGGAGCCGACGGCTCCTACAATGAG. It specifies CASSLIGGLAGADGSYNE. The whole CDR3 region reads CASSLIGGLAGADGSYNEQFF. Using reference TRBV7-3 and TRBJ2-1 for the parts outside the CDR3, the full variable domain is GAGVSQTPSNKVTEKGKYVELRCDPISGHTALYWYRQSLGQGPEFLIYFQGTGAADDSGLPNDRFFAVRPEGSVSTLKIQRTERGDSAVYLCASSLIGGLAGADGSYNEQFFGPGTRLTVL.

A remark on this clone: The CDR3 is cut off 3 residues early in the read; its end comes from the germline J gene. The rearrangement links TRBV19 to TRBJ1-6, with 7 bases fitting TRBD1. Losses at the gene ends were 6 bases for V and 2 bases for J; bases not matched to a gene: 4. Per germline, CDR1 LNHDA and CDR2 SQIVND (reference sequence). The CDR3 has 15 residues. The sequenced CDR3 bases are TGTGCCAGTAGCGATCAGGGGGCCTATAATTCACCC. Translated: CASSDQGAYNSP. The entire CDR3 protein is CASSDQGAYNSPLHF.

A word on this clone: The CDR3 end falls 3 residues outside the read, so it is completed with the germline J gene. The chain joins TRBV19 to TRBJ2-3; 9 positions agree with TRBD2. Germline CDR1 is LNHDA and CDR2 is SQIVND (reference sequence). The CDR3 extends over 16 amino acids. With 5 bases clipped from V and 5 bases from J, the junction kept 11 bases outside the gene matches. CDR3 protein: CASSPRRAGGGDTQYF. The CDR3 bases that were read are TGTGCCAGTAGTCCGAGACGAGCGGGGGGTGGAGATACG.

This clone is classed as medium-sized by frequency. The observed sequence ends 3 residues before the CDR3 terminus, with the missing tail filled in from the germline J gene. The chain links TRBV14 to TRBJ2-3; D is possibly TRBD2 (6 bases). The CDR3 loop spans 16 amino acids. The V and J ends lost 4 bases and 0 bases respectively, with 14 bases between them. Germline V gene sequence: CDR1 SGHDN, CDR2 FVKESK. The covered CDR3 bases are TGTGCCAGCAGCCCCGGGACTCTGGTGAGCACAGATACG. This sequence encodes CASSPGTLVSTDT. From start to end, the CDR3 is CASSPGTLVSTDTQYF.

As for this clone: Read data end 3 residues before the CDR3 end; the end is taken from the germline J gene. J is TRBJ2-1 and V is TRBV7-9; D gene ambiguous. Germline V CDR1 and CDR2: SEHNR, FQNEAQ (reference sequence). CDR3 length: 13 amino acids. V dropped 5 bases and J dropped 8 bases, with 13 bases sitting between them. CDR3: CASSPGDGYEQFF. CDR3 bases read: TGTGCCAGCAGCCCGGGTGATGGGTATGAG.

A note on this clone: Read data end 3 residues before the CDR3 end; the end is taken from the germline J gene. V is TRBV19 and J is TRBJ1-6; 9 bases align to TRBD1. J was trimmed by 7 bases and V by 4 bases; bases with no gene match: 5. The CDR3 spans 15 residues. Per germline, CDR1 LNHDA and CDR2 SQIVND (reference sequence). CDR3 DNA, as far as it was read: TGTGCCAGTAGTACCACCGGGACAGGGAATTCACCC. It is translated as CASSTTGTGNSP. The complete CDR3 protein is CASSTTGTGNSPLHF.

Concerning this clone itself: The CDR3 goes on 3 residues after the read ends, and that part is filled in from the germline J gene. This same CDR3 is encoded by further DNA sequences in the sample. V and J are TRBV5-1 and TRBJ1-4, with TRBD1 matching over 8 bases. The CDR3 is 16 residues long. The V and J ends lost 2 bases and 0 bases, in that order; junction bases with no gene match: 3. Germline-derived CDR1 and CDR2 are SGHRS and YFSETQ. CDR3 DNA, as far as it was read: TGCGCCAGCAGCTTAGGACAGGGTGCAACTAATGAAAAA. Translating gives CASSLGQGATNEK. The entire CDR3 sequence reads CASSLGQGATNEKLFF.

As concerns this clone: The read stops 3 residues short of the end of the CDR3; the missing end is completed from the germline J gene. The genes are TRBV20-1 and TRBJ2-7, with no clear D. V was trimmed by 2 bases and J by 3 bases, leaving 11 bases between them. The CDR3 is made up of 13 amino acids. Germline-derived CDR1 and CDR2 are DFQATT and SNEGSKA (reference sequence). CDR3 bases read: TGCAGTGCTAGAACGTACCTCAGCTACGAG. This translates into CSARTYLSYE. The full CDR3 is CSARTYLSYEQYF.

Worth noting for this clone: The read is 3 residues too short to cover the CDR3 end, so that end is filled in from the germline J gene. The chain recombines TRBV5-4 with TRBJ2-7; no firm D call. V gave up 3 bases and J gave up 2 bases, with 6 bases separating them. The CDR3 extends over 12 amino acids. CDR1 is SGHNT and CDR2 is YYREEE in the germline V gene (reference sequence). This chain's CDR3 is CASSSSAYEQYF. Incomplete CDR3 DNA: TGTGCCAGCAGCTCAAGCGCCTACGAG.

As for this clone: The junction and the germline gene differ at one end; a read error may be behind it. Sequencing ends 3 residues short of the CDR3 end; the germline J gene provides the rest. The chain has TRBV4-2 and TRBJ1-6; D unresolved. This CDR3 is built from 16 residues. The V gene's germline CDR1 is LGHNA and CDR2 YNFKEQ. The CDR3 bases that were read are TGCGCCAGCAGCCAAGAGTACGGAGGGTTTTTTTCACCC. Its protein is CASSQEYGGFFSP. The entire CDR3 is CASSQEYGGFFSPLHF.

A word on this clone: The sequenced fragment ends 3 residues before the CDR3 boundary, so the rest is inferred from the germline J gene. The chain combines TRBV12-3 or TRBV12-4 with TRBJ2-1, with D possibly being TRBD2 (6 bases). Trimming stripped 3 bases from V and 5 bases from J, with 11 bases between. The CDR3 spans 14 residues. The sequenced CDR3 bases are TGTGCCAGCAGTTTCCCTAGCGCCGACAATGAG. It encodes CASSFPSADNE. Given in full, the CDR3 is CASSFPSADNEQFF.

With regard to this clone: The read stops 3 residues short of the end of the CDR3; the missing end is completed from the germline J gene. This chain joins TRBV27 and TRBJ1-1, with D hard to call. This CDR3 contains 15 residues. The ends were cut back, 0 bases at V and 0 bases at J, with 8 bases in the middle. Germline V gene sequence: CDR1 MNHEY, CDR2 SMNVEV (reference sequence). The CDR3 region is CASSLSGNMNTEAFF. The covered CDR3 bases are TGTGCCAGCAGTTTATCCGGTAATATGAACACTGAA.

The sequenced part of the CDR3 DNA is TGTGCCAGTAGTAGGACAGGGAGGGCCGGGGAG. Encoded protein: CASSRTGRAGE. The entire CDR3 reads CASSRTGRAGELFF. This sequence joins TRBV19 and TRBJ2-2; tentatively, D is TRBD1 (8 bases). The read terminates 3 residues before the CDR3 end, so the remaining end is supplied by the germline J gene. The V end was cut by 4 bases, the J end by 6 bases, with 12 bases between. The CDR3 length is 14 residues. Germline assignment: CDR1 LNHDA and CDR2 SQIVND (reference sequence). The whole variable domain, remainder taken from reference TRBV19 and TRBJ2-2, is DGGITQSPKYLFRKEGQNVTLSCEQNLNHDAMYWYRQDPGQGLRLIYYSQIVNDFQKGDIAEGYSVSREKKESFPLTVTSAQKNPTAFYLCASSRTGRAGELFFGEGSRLTVL.

Remarks on this clone: The CDR3 end is not reached by the read, which stops 3 residues before it; the germline J gene fills it in. This rearrangement joins TRBV6-2 or TRBV6-3 to TRBJ1-2; 9 bases align to TRBD1. Germline V gene sequence: CDR1 MNHEY, CDR2 SVGEGT. The CDR3 runs 14 residues. Unmatched junction bases numbered 4, after V lost 6 bases and J lost 2 bases. This chain's CDR3 is CASRGQGRNYGYTF. CDR3 DNA (partial): TGTGCCAGCAGGGGACAGGGCAGAAACTATGGC.

Remarks on this clone: The read stops 3 residues short of the end of the CDR3; the missing end is completed from the germline J gene. J is TRBJ2-5 and V is TRBV7-3; 10 bases fit TRBD2. Germline V gene sequence: CDR1 SGHTA, CDR2 FQGTGA. V gave up 2 bases and J gave up 4 bases; unmatched junction bases: 7. This CDR3 comprises 16 residues. The sequenced part of the CDR3 DNA is TGTGCCAGCAGCTTATGGGCTAGCGGGAGTGTAGAGACC. Translated: CASSLWASGSVET. The full-length CDR3 reads as CASSLWASGSVETQYF.

To note about this clone: The read finishes 3 residues shy of the CDR3 end, and the germline J gene is used to complete it. V is TRBV4-1 and J is TRBJ2-7; no clear D. This CDR3 region has 13 residues. CDR1 and CDR2 (germline): MGHRA, YSYEKL. Trimming pared 9 bases from V and 2 bases from J, leaving 14 bases between. The part of the CDR3 DNA that was read is TGCGCCAGTTCATTAGCTCCACCCTACGAG. Its translation is CASSLAPPYE. From start to end, the CDR3 is CASSLAPPYEQYF.

On this clone itself: The read falls 3 residues short of the CDR3 end, and the missing part is taken from the germline J gene. The chain uses TRBV18 and TRBJ1-4; a possible D gene is TRBD1 (5 bases). In germline, CDR1 is KGHSH, CDR2 LQKENI. The CDR3 sequence is 15 residues long. Trimming left V 0 bases short and J 8 bases short, with 13 bases between. The CDR3 reads CASSPPTARREKLFF. The CDR3 bases that were read are TGTGCCAGCTCACCACCGACAGCCCGGCGGGAAAAA.

Note on this clone: The CDR3 is cut off 3 residues early in the read; its end comes from the germline J gene. The chain combines TRBV5-1 with TRBJ1-4; TRBD1 matches 7 bases. The CDR3 covers 13 residues. Per the germline V gene, CDR1 is SGHRS and CDR2 is YFSETQ. With V trimmed by 3 bases and J by 8 bases, 4 bases remained unmatched. The part of the CDR3 DNA that was read is TGCGCCAGCAGCTCGGGACAGCTAGAAAAA. Its protein is CASSSGQLEK. The CDR3 in its entirety is CASSSGQLEKLFF.

On this clone itself: The sequence runs out 3 residues before the end of the CDR3; the remainder is reconstructed from the germline J gene. The chain links TRBV29-1 to TRBJ2-7, with D maybe TRBD1 (6 bases). Germline V gene lookup returns CDR1 SQVTM and CDR2 ANQGSEA. The CDR3 length is 14 residues. Trimming pared 7 bases from V and 2 bases from J, leaving 18 bases between. The sequenced part of the CDR3 DNA is TGCAGCGCCAAAGCCGGGACACTTACCTACGAG. This gives the protein CSAKAGTLTYE. The full CDR3 reads CSAKAGTLTYEQYF.

Comment on this clone: The read ends 3 residues early relative to the CDR3; the germline J gene fills the gap. The chain joins TRBV5-1 to TRBJ1-3; TRBD1 is a possible D gene (6 bases). Between the trimmed V and J ends, which lost 5 bases and 0 bases, there was a span of 12 bases. CDR1 and CDR2 (germline): SGHRS, YFSETQ. The CDR3 totals 15 residues. Incomplete CDR3 DNA: TGCGCCAGCAGGTCGACAGGCCCCTCTGGAAACACC. As protein: CASRSTGPSGNT. The entire CDR3 reads CASRSTGPSGNTIYF.

With regard to this clone: The read ends 3 residues early relative to the CDR3; the germline J gene fills the gap. J is TRBJ1-1 and V is TRBV19; possible D gene TRBD1, 6 bases. The CDR3 spans 18 residues. Between the trimmed V and J ends, which lost 6 bases and 0 bases, there was a span of 23 bases. Germline V gene data show CDR1 as LNHDA and CDR2 as SQIVND (reference sequence). The covered CDR3 bases are TGTGCCAGTAGCCCCTTGCTGGCAGGGGTTGTCATGAACACTGAA. Its translation is CASSPLLAGVVMNTE. The complete CDR3 reads CASSPLLAGVVMNTEAFF.

As regards this clone: The CDR3 end is not reached by the read, which stops 3 residues before it; the germline J gene fills it in. The V and J genes are TRBV19 and TRBJ1-1; 7 bases map to TRBD1. Germline values: CDR1 LNHDA, CDR2 SQIVND (reference sequence). This CDR3 contains 15 residues. V lost 4 bases, J lost 4 bases, and 9 bases stayed unmatched. Partial CDR3 DNA: TGTGCCAGTAGTACCACTACTACAGGGGCCACTGAA. This codes for CASSTTTTGATE. The CDR3 reads in full as CASSTTTTGATEAFF.

CDR3 region: CASSSSEGTEAFF. The covered CDR3 bases are TGTGCCAGCAGCTCCTCTGAGGGGACTGAA. The chain uses TRBV13 and TRBJ1-1; TRBD1 might be the D (5 bases). The missing CDR3 end, 3 residues past where the read stops, is filled in from the germline J gene. V lost 4 bases and J lost 5, with 11 bases in between. Looked up from germline, CDR1 is PRHDT and CDR2 is FYEKMQ (reference sequence). The CDR3 loop spans 13 amino acids.